This TCR beta chain was retrieved from a study of regulatory T cells in long-lasting Graves disease. Arm-PCR of CDR3 regions with iRepertoire HTBI primers generated TCR beta libraries. TCRdb used MiXCR to reprocess the multiplex PCR reads, holding one entry per CDR3 protein. The profile shows more than 400,000 distinct CDR3 sequences, roughly 16% of them singletons. Germline V CDR1 and CDR2: DFQATT, SNEGSKA (reference sequence). Trimming cost V 0 bases and J 3 bases; bases outside gene matches: 16. The length of the CDR3 is 19 residues. Time point meaning: newly diagnosed GD, antithyroid drugs for less than 3 months. RNA isolated from PBMCs was used to make the TCR library. The same data also contributed to another study, on T cells in Graves' hyperthyroidism and ophthalmopathy. That source reports: Patients aged 18 to 65 with hyperthyroidism were newly diagnosed, with duration under 2 months. A set of HTBI primers served as the primers for a first-round RT-PCR of the TCR CDR3. In the analysis, a 13 V-J model separated ophthalmopathy from stable hyperthyroidism.

The chain recombines TRBV20-1 with TRBJ2-1, with 8 bases matching TRBD2. The sequence came from a man aged 40-49 years with Graves disease. Specimen: peripheral blood mononuclear cells (PBMCs), collected at new diagnosis, from a patient treated with antithyroid drugs. Here the CDR3 reads CSAREQTSERSFVYNEQFF. The CDR3 region has the DNA TGCAGTGCTAGAGAGCAGACTAGCGAGAGGAGTTTTGTCTACAATGAGCAGTTCTTC.